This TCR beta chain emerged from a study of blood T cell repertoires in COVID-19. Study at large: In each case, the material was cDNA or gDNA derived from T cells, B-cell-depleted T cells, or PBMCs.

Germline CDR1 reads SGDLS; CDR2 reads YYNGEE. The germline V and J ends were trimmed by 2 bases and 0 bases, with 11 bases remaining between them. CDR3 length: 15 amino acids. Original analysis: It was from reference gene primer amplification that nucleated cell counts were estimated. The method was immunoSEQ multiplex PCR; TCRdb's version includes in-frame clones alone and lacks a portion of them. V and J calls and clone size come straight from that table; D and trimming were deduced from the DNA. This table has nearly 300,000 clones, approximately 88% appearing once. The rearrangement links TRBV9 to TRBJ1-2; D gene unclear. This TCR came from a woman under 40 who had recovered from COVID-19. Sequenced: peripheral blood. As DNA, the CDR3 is TGTGCCAGCAGCGTCCGGGAATCAGCTAACTATGGCTACACCTTC. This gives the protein CASSVRESANYGYTF.